The rows below give T cell receptor beta chains drawn from one sample of a study of PD-L1 blockade in urothelial cancer. Clones were read by immunoSEQ multiplex PCR, and TCRdb kept only the in-frame ones, dropping some. The repertoire has tens of thousands of clones, 79% of them found once; the top ten carry 3% to 4%. Specimen: PBMCs, collected around atezolizumab (anti-PD-L1) treatment. The source is a man between 65 and 85 years old with urothelial cancer. Each CDR3 is given with its conserved first and last residue. Each record gives: D gene, CDR3 length, J gene, clone size, V gene, CDR3 protein, CDR3 DNA. D genes are given only for firm matches. Clone size is given for some rows only: seen once, a few or many times, or a class if the clone is expanded.

D: TRBD2
length: 16
J: TRBJ2-1
size: .
V: TRBV9
CDR3: CASSVERAGVRNEQFF
DNA: TGTGCCAGCAGCGTAGAAAGGGCGGGAGTGCGAAATGAGCAGTTCTTC

D: .
length: 14
J: TRBJ1-2
size: .
V: TRBV28
CDR3: CASSLTRDNYGYTF
DNA: TGTGCCAGCAGTTTAACCAGGGATAACTATGGCTACACCTTC

D: .
length: 12
J: TRBJ1-6
size: .
V: TRBV6-5
CDR3: CASSSRGTPLHF
DNA: TGTGCCAGCAGTTCTAGGGGTACACCCCTCCACTTT

D: TRBD2
length: 14
J: TRBJ2-1
size: .
V: TRBV5-1
CDR3: CASSSPGLVDEQFF
DNA: TGCGCCAGCAGCTCACCAGGACTAGTAGATGAGCAGTTCTTC

D: .
length: 13
J: TRBJ2-7
size: .
V: TRBV6-5
CDR3: CASSPRTAYEQYF
DNA: TGTGCCAGCAGTCCAAGGACAGCTTACGAGCAGTACTTC

D: .
length: 15
J: TRBJ2-3
size: .
V: TRBV7-2
CDR3: CASSHGLPSTDTQYF
DNA: TGTGCCAGCAGCCATGGACTCCCTAGCACAGATACGCAGTATTTT

D: TRBD2
length: 18
J: TRBJ2-3
size: .
V: TRBV28
CDR3: CASSLVTSGRVRGHTQYF
DNA: TGTGCCAGCAGTTTGGTGACTAGCGGGAGGGTCCGGGGGCATACGCAGTATTTT

D: .
length: 12
J: TRBJ2-7
size: .
V: TRBV18
CDR3: CASSPQGNEQYF
DNA: TGTGCCAGCTCACCACAGGGGAACGAGCAGTACTTC

D: .
length: 13
J: TRBJ2-1
size: .
V: TRBV2
CDR3: CASSPTVMRKQFF
DNA: TGTGCCAGCAGCCCGACCGTCATGCGGAAGCAGTTCTTC

D: TRBD1
length: 14
J: TRBJ2-5
size: .
V: TRBV5-1
CDR3: CASRLGTAQETQYF
DNA: TGCGCCAGCAGACTCGGGACAGCTCAAGAGACCCAGTACTTC

D: .
length: 15
J: TRBJ1-1
size: .
V: TRBV5-1
CDR3: CASKLLDLPGTEAFF
DNA: TGCGCCAGCAAACTCTTGGACCTCCCGGGAACTGAAGCTTTCTTT

D: TRBD1
length: 20
J: TRBJ1-1
size: medium-sized
V: TRBV7-6
CDR3: CASSLAPDSRTGGSVTEAFF
DNA: TGTGCCAGCAGCTTAGCACCTGACTCGAGGACAGGGGGCTCGGTCACTGAAGCTTTCTTT

D: TRBD2
length: 17
J: TRBJ2-4
size: .
V: TRBV5-8
CDR3: CASSLTSGTSAKNIQYF
DNA: TGTGCCAGCAGCTTGACTAGCGGGACCTCGGCCAAAAACATTCAGTACTTC

D: TRBD2
length: 14
J: TRBJ2-5
size: .
V: TRBV10-2
CDR3: CASLAGGPIETQYF
DNA: TGCGCCAGCTTAGCGGGGGGGCCAATAGAGACCCAGTACTTC

D: TRBD2
length: 18
J: TRBJ2-3
size: once
V: TRBV4-2
CDR3: CASSQEGAGLAGIDTQYF
DNA: TGTGCCAGCAGCCAAGAAGGTGCCGGACTAGCGGGAATAGATACGCAGTATTTT

D: TRBD1
length: 15
J: TRBJ2-3
size: .
V: TRBV7-3
CDR3: CASSLQGDSTDTQYF
DNA: TGTGCCAGCAGCTTACAGGGGGACAGCACAGATACGCAGTATTTT

D: TRBD1
length: 16
J: TRBJ1-5
size: .
V: TRBV4-1
CDR3: CASSRTGGEGNQPQHF
DNA: TGCGCCAGCAGCAGGACAGGGGGCGAGGGCAATCAGCCCCAGCATTTT

D: .
length: 15
J: TRBJ2-3
size: .
V: TRBV19
CDR3: CASSIRQQSTDTQYF
DNA: TGTGCCAGTAGTATAAGACAGCAAAGCACAGATACGCAGTATTTT

D: TRBD1
length: 18
J: TRBJ1-1
size: .
V: TRBV7-9
CDR3: CASSPAEGANLRLGEAFF
DNA: TGTGCCAGCAGCCCCGCGGAGGGGGCGAATCTACGTTTGGGTGAAGCTTTCTTT

D: .
length: 15
J: TRBJ1-4
size: few
V: TRBV16
CDR3: CASSQRGGSNEKLFF
DNA: TGTGCCAGCAGCCAACGCGGGGGATCTAATGAAAAACTGTTTTTT

D: .
length: 17
J: TRBJ2-7
size: .
V: TRBV25-1
CDR3: CASSESQGIGKSYEQYF
DNA: TGTGCCAGCAGTGAAAGCCAGGGAATAGGAAAGTCCTACGAGCAGTACTTC

D: .
length: 14
J: TRBJ1-1
size: .
V: TRBV19
CDR3: CASNRVAGTTEAFF
DNA: TGTGCCAGTAATCGGGTGGCGGGGACGACTGAAGCTTTCTTT

D: TRBD2
length: 19
J: TRBJ2-7
size: .
V: TRBV5-1
CDR3: CASSATGTRGGPSSYEQYF
DNA: TGCGCCAGCAGCGCAACCGGGACTAGAGGGGGACCGAGCTCCTACGAGCAGTACTTC

D: .
length: 14
J: TRBJ1-1
size: few
V: TRBV30
CDR3: CAWRGGRRNTEAFF
DNA: TGTGCCTGGAGGGGGGGACGGCGGAACACTGAAGCTTTCTTT

D: .
length: 16
J: TRBJ2-4
size: .
V: TRBV28
CDR3: CASSRPLGGAKNIQYF
DNA: TGTGCCAGCAGTCGGCCCTTGGGAGGAGCCAAAAACATTCAGTACTTC

D: TRBD2
length: 17
J: TRBJ2-2
size: .
V: TRBV5-4
CDR3: CASSLVGLAGTTGELFF
DNA: TGTGCCAGCAGCTTGGTGGGACTAGCGGGAACCACCGGGGAGCTGTTTTTT

D: TRBD1
length: 17
J: TRBJ2-1
size: .
V: TRBV5-1
CDR3: CASSLAGGDRGYNEQFF
DNA: TGCGCCAGCAGCTTGGCCGGGGGGGACAGGGGTTACAATGAGCAGTTCTTC

D: TRBD2
length: 16
J: TRBJ2-1
size: .
V: TRBV7-3
CDR3: CASSLNRGRARDEQFF
DNA: TGTGCCAGCAGCTTGAATCGCGGGAGGGCCAGGGATGAGCAGTTCTTC

D: TRBD1
length: 14
J: TRBJ2-5
size: .
V: TRBV5-4
CDR3: CASSPGQDQETQYF
DNA: TGTGCCAGCAGCCCTGGACAGGACCAAGAGACCCAGTACTTC

D: .
length: 17
J: TRBJ2-5
size: few
V: TRBV5-1
CDR3: CASSPTSGLPSGETQYF
DNA: TGCGCCAGCAGTCCGACATCAGGACTCCCATCGGGGGAGACCCAGTACTTC

D: TRBD1
length: 14
J: TRBJ2-5
size: .
V: TRBV29-1
CDR3: CSVGWTGGAGTQYF
DNA: TGCAGCGTTGGCTGGACAGGGGGGGCGGGGACCCAGTACTTC

D: TRBD2
length: 14
J: TRBJ2-5
size: .
V: TRBV13
CDR3: CASSLVLAEETQYF
DNA: TGTGCCAGCAGCTTAGTACTAGCGGAAGAGACCCAGTACTTC

D: TRBD2
length: 13
J: TRBJ2-1
size: .
V: TRBV11-3
CDR3: CASRPGGKDEQFF
DNA: TGTGCCAGCAGACCGGGAGGAAAAGACGAGCAGTTCTTC

D: .
length: 13
J: TRBJ2-3
size: .
V: TRBV2
CDR3: CASETGNTDTQYF
DNA: TGTGCCAGCGAAACAGGTAACACAGATACGCAGTATTTT

D: .
length: 14
J: TRBJ2-5
size: .
V: TRBV11-2
CDR3: CASSLAGRGETQYF
DNA: TGTGCCAGCAGCTTAGCAGGTCGCGGGGAGACCCAGTACTTC

D: .
length: 15
J: TRBJ2-2
size: .
V: TRBV5-4
CDR3: CASSFGAADTGELFF
DNA: TGTGCCAGCAGCTTTGGGGCGGCGGACACCGGGGAGCTGTTTTTT

D: TRBD1
length: 15
J: TRBJ1-1
size: few
V: TRBV7-9
CDR3: CASSLLGGTGSQAFF
DNA: TGTGCCAGCAGCTTACTCGGGGGGACAGGGTCCCAAGCTTTCTTT

D: .
length: 14
J: TRBJ2-6
size: .
V: TRBV19
CDR3: CASWRGSGANVLTF
DNA: TGTGCCAGTTGGAGGGGTTCTGGGGCCAACGTCCTGACTTTC

D: .
length: 15
J: TRBJ1-2
size: .
V: TRBV4-1
CDR3: CASSQQDTGGYGYTF
DNA: TGCGCCAGCAGCCAACAGGACACGGGGGGCTATGGCTACACCTTC

D: TRBD1
length: 14
J: TRBJ1-4
size: .
V: TRBV11-1
CDR3: CASSRDRVNEKLFF
DNA: TGTGCCAGCAGCCGCGACAGGGTCAATGAAAAACTGTTTTTT

D: TRBD1
length: 18
J: TRBJ2-3
size: .
V: TRBV5-1
CDR3: CASSLHPTGAQSTDTQYF
DNA: TGCGCCAGCAGCCTTCACCCGACAGGGGCGCAGAGCACAGATACGCAGTATTTT